One and the same sample provided the 28 T cell receptor beta chains below, sequenced in a study of human T cells and chemical hapten exposure. This sample's time point: patch test 3, about 24 weeks after DPC sensitization. Sample treatment: therapeutic diphenylcyclopropenone sensitization with weekly scalp DPC. TCRdb redid the calling of the RACE reads with MiXCR, one entry per CDR3 protein. The sample includes 50,000 to 60,000 distinct CDR3 sequences, approximately 13% seen only once; the top ten take roughly 2.3%. Source: whole blood, taken in connection with sensitization to the hapten diphenylcyclopropenone (DPC). These receptors originate from a man under 40 with alopecia areata. Some clones in this sample may be carry-over from other donors' samples.

V and J are TRBV18 and TRBJ2-7, with 12 bases identical to TRBD2. The CDR3 loop spans 15 amino acids. Trimming took 5 bases from V and 4 from J; bases not matched to a gene: 6. Germline V lookup: CDR1 KGHSH, CDR2 LQKENI. This chain's CDR3 is CASSERTSGAYEQYF. The CDR3, as DNA: TGTGCCAGCTCAGAGCGGACTAGCGGGGCATACGAGCAGTACTTC.

This clonotype appeared a few times. The chain has TRBV12-3 or TRBV12-4 and TRBJ2-2; D is tentatively TRBD1 or TRBD2 (5 bases each). V gave up 6 bases and J gave up 0 bases, with 14 bases separating them. The CDR3 length is 16 residues. The CDR3 DNA is TGTGCCAGCAGCCTGAGGGGACGGTCGAACACCGGGGAGCTGTTTTTT. Its protein is CASSLRGRSNTGELFF.

This clonotype was detected many times. The CDR3 coding sequence is TGTGCCAGCAGCCATACGATCGGGGGCAGAGGCTACACCTTC. The encoded protein is CASSHTIGGRGYTF. The V and J genes are TRBV14 and TRBJ1-2; a weak D match, TRBD1 (6 bases). CDR1 and CDR2 (germline): SGHDN, FVKESK. This CDR3 is 14 amino acids long. The V end was cut by 3 bases, the J end by 8 bases, with 16 bases between.

This clonotype was seen many times. The CDR3 here is CASSLSGANQPQHF. The CDR3 DNA reads TGTGCCAGCAGCTTATCAGGGGCCAATCAGCCCCAGCATTTT. The chain couples TRBV7-9 to TRBJ1-5; D may be TRBD1 (6 bases). Germline V gene data show CDR1 as SEHNR and CDR2 as FQNEAQ (reference sequence). The CDR3 has 14 residues. Trimming took 2 bases from V and 3 from J, leaving 8 bases between them.

This clonotype has at least ten counts. V is TRBV7-9 and J is TRBJ1-6; D remains unclear. Germline V gene lookup returns CDR1 SEHNR and CDR2 FQNEAQ (reference sequence). The germline V and J ends were trimmed by 5 bases and 9 bases, with 20 bases remaining between them. The CDR3 has 16 amino acids. Here the CDR3 DNA reads TGTGCCAGCAGCGGCGGACGGGGTTTATCTGGTTCACCCCTCCACTTT. Its protein is CASSGGRGLSGSPLHF.

The chain carries TRBV7-9 and TRBJ1-4, with D possibly matching TRBD1 (5 bases). The V gene lost 5 bases and the J gene lost 4 bases, with 14 bases spanning the gap. In germline, CDR1 is SEHNR, CDR2 FQNEAQ (reference sequence). The CDR3 covers 15 residues. The CDR3 is CASSVGTQGNEKLFF. For the CDR3, the DNA is TGTGCCAGCAGCGTCGGGACGCAGGGTAATGAAAAACTGTTTTTT.

This clonotype was counted many times. The chain combines TRBV12-3 or TRBV12-4 with TRBJ2-7, with D possibly matching TRBD1 (6 bases). Deletions cut 0 bases from V and 2 bases from J, with 11 bases between. This CDR3 is built from 15 residues. The CDR3 DNA reads as TGTGCCAGCAGTTTAGCGGTGACAGGAGCCTACGAGCAGTACTTC. Translated: CASSLAVTGAYEQYF.

V usage is TRBV13 and J usage is TRBJ2-5, with 7 bases that match TRBD1. The CDR3 sequence is 16 residues long. J gave up 2 bases and V 4 bases, and 10 bases lay outside the gene matches. Germline V gives CDR1 PRHDT, CDR2 FYEKMQ (reference sequence). CDR3 DNA: TGTGCCAGCAGCTGGACCTTTACGACAGGGCAAGAGACCCAGTACTTC. This encodes CASSWTFTTGQETQYF.

Comment on this clonotype: A single base separates this from a much larger clone, so it may be a read error. The chain links TRBV6-4 to TRBJ1-6; 7 bases match TRBD1. From germline, CDR1 is MRHNA and CDR2 SNTAGT. This CDR3 comprises 14 residues. Trimming at V came to 1 base and at J to 15 bases, leaving 9 bases not matched to a gene. CDR3 coding DNA: TGTGCCAGCAGTGACTTTTCGACAGGGACGGACCTCCACTTT. It specifies CASSDFSTGTDLHF.

This clonotype was detected ten times or more. The rearrangement joins TRBV30 to TRBJ1-1, with a possible D match to TRBD1 (6 bases). This CDR3 spans 16 amino acids. The V end was cut by 1 base, the J end by 4 bases, with 19 bases between. Germline assignment: CDR1 GTSNPN and CDR2 SVGIG (reference sequence). CDR3: CAWSGLGGPAGTEAFF. As DNA, the CDR3 is TGTGCCTGGAGTGGTTTGGGGGGGCCGGCCGGCACTGAAGCTTTCTTT.

The V and J genes are TRBV5-1 and TRBJ1-6; D ambiguous. V lost 1 base and J 5 bases, leaving 4 bases between the germline ends. This CDR3 has 13 amino acids. Per germline, CDR1 SGHRS and CDR2 YFSETQ. CDR3: CASSLSDNSPLHF. DNA for the CDR3: TGCGCCAGCAGCTTGTCAGATAATTCACCCCTCCACTTT.

This clonotype has only a few counts. The V and J genes are TRBV7-2 and TRBJ2-5, with a weak D call TRBD2 (5 bases). Deletions cut 2 bases from V and 7 bases from J, with 14 bases between. The germline gives CDR1 SGHTA, CDR2 FQGNSA. The CDR3 is 14 amino acids. CDR3 in amino acids: CASSLSAGRATQYF. The CDR3 bases are TGTGCCAGCAGCTTATCGGCGGGCCGGGCGACCCAGTACTTC. Combining the CDR3 with reference TRBV7-2 and TRBJ2-5 gives the whole variable domain GAGVSQSPSNKVTEKGKDVELRCDPISGHTALYWYRQSLGQGLEFLIYFQGNSAPDKSGLPSDRFSAERTGGSVSTLTIQRTQQEDSAVYLCASSLSAGRATQYFGPGTRLLVL.

This clonotype has at least ten counts. This chain links TRBV12-3 or TRBV12-4 with TRBJ1-1; D gene uncertain. The CDR3 extends over 13 amino acids. The V and J ends lost 3 bases and 3 bases respectively, with 8 bases between them. The CDR3, as DNA: TGTGCCAGCAGTTTGAGAGATTACACTGAAGCTTTCTTT. Protein sequence: CASSLRDYTEAFF.

The chain uses TRBV7-2 and TRBJ2-2; D ambiguous. The germline gives CDR1 SGHTA, CDR2 FQGNSA. The CDR3 is 12 residues long. V lost 3 bases and J lost 6, with 5 bases in between. The DNA for the CDR3 is TGTGCCAGCAGCTTCTCCTCCGGGGAGCTGTTTTTT. It yields the protein CASSFSSGELFF.

This clonotype showed up many times. This chain joins TRBV24-1 and TRBJ2-1; 10 nucleotides agree with TRBD2. Germline-derived CDR1 and CDR2 are KGHDR and SFDVKD. Losses at the gene ends were 3 bases for V and 4 bases for J; bases not matched to a gene: 5. This CDR3 region has 16 residues. The CDR3 region is CATSDPRGLAYNEQFF. DNA for the CDR3: TGTGCCACCAGTGATCCGCGGGGACTAGCGTACAATGAGCAGTTCTTC.

This clonotype came up a few times. In DNA, the CDR3 is TGTGCCAGCAGCTTAAGGCCCACTAGCCCAGAGACCCAGTACTTC. Its translation is CASSLRPTSPETQYF. The chain couples TRBV7-3 to TRBJ2-5; tentatively, D is TRBD2 (6 bases). The ends were cut back, 1 base at V and 4 bases at J, with 13 bases in the middle. Germline lookup yields CDR1 SGHTA and CDR2 FQGTGA. The CDR3 extends over 15 amino acids.

This clonotype was seen ten or more times. The chain carries TRBV3-1 and TRBJ2-6; D not certain. Deletions cut 8 bases from V and 4 bases from J, with 9 bases between. Per germline, CDR1 LGHDT and CDR2 YNNKEL (reference sequence). This CDR3 has 13 amino acids. Written as DNA, the CDR3 is TGTGCCAGCCAACGCAGGGGGGCCAACGTCCTGACTTTC. Its protein product is CASQRRGANVLTF.

In this sample, this clonotype turned up many times. The chain has TRBV5-1 and TRBJ1-2; D unclear. The germline V gene has CDR1 SGHRS and CDR2 YFSETQ. The CDR3 is made up of 13 amino acids. V shed 2 bases and J shed 2 bases, with 7 bases lying between them. For the CDR3, the DNA is TGCGCCAGCAGCTTTGAGCGAAACTATGGCTACACCTTC. Protein sequence: CASSFERNYGYTF.

This clonotype was picked up many times. The genes are TRBV7-9 and TRBJ1-3; D unclear. The germline gives CDR1 SEHNR, CDR2 FQNEAQ (reference sequence). This CDR3 has 12 amino acids. V shed 5 bases and J shed 4 bases, with 6 bases lying between them. The CDR3 region has the DNA TGTGCCAGCAGCGAACAAGGAAACACCATATATTTT. The encoded protein is CASSEQGNTIYF.

This clonotype was found a few times. V usage is TRBV5-1 and J usage is TRBJ2-2; unclear D gene. Looked up from germline, CDR1 is SGHRS and CDR2 is YFSETQ. V lost 4 bases to trimming and J lost 4 bases, with 23 bases between them. The CDR3 contains 18 residues. CDR3 in amino acids: CASSPLLRRSRVTGELFF. CDR3 coding DNA: TGCGCCAGCAGCCCCCTTCTACGACGCTCGCGAGTCACCGGGGAGCTGTTTTTT. Based on the CDR3 plus reference TRBV5-1 and TRBJ2-2, the full variable domain is KAGVTQTPRYLIKTRGQQVTLSCSPISGHRSVSWYQQTPGQGLQFLFEYFSETQRNKGNFPGRFSGRQFSNSRSEMNVSTLELGDSALYLCASSPLLRRSRVTGELFFGEGSRLTVL.

This clonotype has at least ten counts. Germline and junction disagree at one end, which may indicate a read error. This chain joins TRBV4-2 and TRBJ1-5, with D perhaps TRBD1 (6 bases). The germline gives CDR1 LGHNA, CDR2 YNFKEQ. The CDR3 covers 17 residues. CDR3 nucleotide sequence: TGTGCCAGCAGCCAAGAGACAGGAGGCGCTGGCAATCAGCCCCAGCAATTT. This sequence encodes CASSQETGGAGNQPQQF.

V and J are TRBV7-6 and TRBJ2-1; weak D call: TRBD2 (5 bases). The CDR3 is 16 residues long. Trimming took 1 base from V and 3 from J, leaving 13 bases between them. Germline V gene sequence: CDR1 SGHVS, CDR2 FNYEAQ. The CDR3 region has the DNA TGTGCCAGCAGCTTAGATTGGGCGGGCAACTACAATGAGCAGTTCTTC. Amino acids: CASSLDWAGNYNEQFF.

This clonotype was seen more than once but under ten times. This chain links TRBV7-6 with TRBJ2-3; 9 bases match TRBD2. The CDR3 is 15 amino acids. Germline assignment: CDR1 SGHVS and CDR2 FNYEAQ. Unmatched junction bases numbered 9, after V lost 7 bases and J lost 4 bases. The CDR3 protein is CASTKAGGRADTQYF. The CDR3 nucleotides are TGTGCCAGCACCAAGGCGGGGGGGCGGGCAGATACGCAGTATTTT. Combining the CDR3 with reference TRBV7-6 and TRBJ2-3 gives the whole variable domain GAGVSQSPRYKVTKRGQDVALRCDPISGHVSLYWYRQALGQGPEFLTYFNYEAQQDKSGLPNDRFSAERPEGSISTLTIQRTEQRDSAMYRCASTKAGGRADTQYFGPGTRLTVL.

This clonotype was picked up a small number of times. The DNA of the CDR3 is TGTGCCAGCAGCCAACACAGGGCCTCCGAGCAGTACTTC. This codes for CASSQHRASEQYF. The chain recombines TRBV3-1 with TRBJ2-7, with D possibly TRBD1 on 6 matching bases. V was pared by 2 bases and J by 6 bases, with 11 bases between. Germline V lookup: CDR1 LGHDT, CDR2 YNNKEL (reference sequence). The CDR3 extends over 13 amino acids.

This clonotype was counted ten times or more. The chain couples TRBV6-1 to TRBJ1-6; 7 bases are a match to TRBD1. Germline loops: CDR1 MNHNS, CDR2 SASEGT. Trimming took 0 bases from V and 8 from J; bases not matched to a gene: 4. The CDR3 length is 15 residues. The CDR3 nucleotides are TGTGCCAGCAGTGAAGCGTGGACAGGAGATTCACCCCTCCACTTT. Protein sequence: CASSEAWTGDSPLHF.

This clonotype occurred many times. This chain connects TRBV28 to TRBJ2-7, with TRBD1 matching over 8 bases. This CDR3 has 13 amino acids. The germline gives CDR1 MDHEN, CDR2 SYDVKM. The junction had 5 bases not matched to a gene; V was cut back by 8 bases and J by 2 bases. The CDR3: CASGTGRTYEQYF. CDR3 nucleotides: TGTGCCAGCGGGACAGGCCGGACCTACGAGCAGTACTTC.

In DNA form, the CDR3 reads TGTGCCAGCAGTTTAGTACGGGCATATGAAGCTTTCTTT. This encodes CASSLVRAYEAFF. The chain uses TRBV28 and TRBJ1-1; D is undetermined. V lost 2 bases, J lost 7 bases, and 11 bases lay in between. Germline V gene sequence: CDR1 MDHEN, CDR2 SYDVKM. CDR3 length: 13 amino acids.

In its sample, this clonotype was seen once. The chain combines TRBV7-9 with TRBJ2-3; weak D call: TRBD1 (6 bases). Per the germline V gene, CDR1 is SEHNR and CDR2 is FQNEAQ (reference sequence). V lost 4 bases and J 2 bases, leaving 16 bases between the germline ends. CDR3 length: 16 residues. As DNA, the CDR3 is TGTGCCAGCAGCTCGGGGACATTTCGGCTCACAGATACGCAGTATTTT. It specifies CASSSGTFRLTDTQYF.